These 18 T cell receptor beta chains originate from one sample sequenced in a study of blood T cell repertoires in COVID-19. Sequencing used immunoSEQ multiplex PCR; TCRdb keeps in-frame clones, though not all of them. This sample has around 160,000 clones, with 80% found just once. The sample comprised peripheral blood. These receptors came from a man aged 55 to 70 with active or convalescent COVID-19.

The chain links TRBV27 to TRBJ1-1, with a possible D match to TRBD1 (6 bases). Germline CDR1 reads MNHEY; CDR2 reads SMNVEV (reference sequence). The CDR3 runs to 18 residues. V was cut by 5 bases and J by 5 bases, with 27 bases left in between. The CDR3 loop reads CASSTYSSSLVRGTEAFF. The DNA of the CDR3 is TGTGCCAGCAGTACGTACTCCTCTAGCTTGGTCAGGGGTACTGAAGCTTTCTTT.

This clone is a singleton in its sample. The genes are TRBV7-2 and TRBJ2-7; 7 bases are a match to TRBD2. The CDR3 length is 14 residues. The V and J ends lost 5 bases and 2 bases, in that order; junction bases with no gene match: 6. The germline gives CDR1 SGHTA, CDR2 FQGNSA. In DNA, the CDR3 is TGTGCCAGCAGCAGAAGCGGGAATACCTACGAGCAGTACTTC. Translating it yields CASSRSGNTYEQYF.

This clone has more than one count but fewer than ten. The chain joins TRBV5-1 to TRBJ2-3, with D tentatively TRBD1 (6 bases). Germline V gives CDR1 SGHRS, CDR2 YFSETQ. The V end lost 5 bases, the J end lost 3 bases, and 10 bases lay between the germline ends. This CDR3 is built from 13 residues. CDR3 protein: CASSSGVTDTQYF. CDR3 sequence (DNA): TGCGCCAGCAGTTCAGGGGTTACAGATACGCAGTATTTT.

This CDR3 is CASSADRGEVYTF. In DNA, the CDR3 is TGTGCCAGCAGCGCCGACAGGGGTGAGGTCTACACCTTC. The chain carries TRBV6-5 and TRBJ1-2; 8 nucleotides align to TRBD1. The CDR3 is 13 amino acids. The germline V gene encodes CDR1 MNHEY and CDR2 SVGAGI. V lost 6 bases and J lost 10; bases outside the gene matches: 10.

This clone was observed once. The gene calls are TRBV24-1 and TRBJ2-1; 10 bases map to TRBD2. The CDR3 is 15 amino acids. Looked up from germline, CDR1 is KGHDR and CDR2 is SFDVKD. The V and J ends lost 4 bases and 7 bases, in that order; junction bases with no gene match: 6. Written as DNA, the CDR3 is TGTGCCACCAGTGAGGCGGGACTAGCGAGGAATGAGCAGTTCTTC. Protein sequence: CATSEAGLARNEQFF.

Notes on this clone: A read error may produce the germline difference seen at one junction end. V is TRBV2 and J is TRBJ1-5; D unresolved. Germline V gives CDR1 SNHLY, CDR2 FYNNEI. This CDR3 has 14 amino acids. The CDR3 is CVSTTDYSNQPQHF. The CDR3 nucleotides are TGTGTCAGCACCACCGACTATAGCAATCAGCCCCAGCATTTT.

The J gene is TRBJ2-1, the V gene TRBV7-2, with TRBD2 as a possible D gene (5 bases). The CDR3 runs 11 residues. The germline CDR1 and CDR2 sequences are SGHTA and FQGNSA. Deletions cut 6 bases from V and 9 bases from J, with 9 bases between. The CDR3 DNA reads TGTGCCAGCAGGCGCGCGGGTGAGCAGTTCTTC. Translating it yields CASRRAGEQFF.

The rearrangement links TRBV27 to TRBJ2-7, with TRBD2 matching 9 bases. The CDR3 loop spans 16 amino acids. In germline, CDR1 is MNHEY, CDR2 SMNVEV (reference sequence). V shed 2 bases and J 5 bases; nucleotides not matched to a gene: 10. The CDR3: CASSLRASGNLNEQYF. The CDR3 DNA sequence: TGTGCCAGCAGTTTAAGGGCTAGCGGGAATCTCAACGAGCAGTACTTC.

The V and J genes are TRBV7-2 and TRBJ2-3; D possibly corresponds to TRBD2 (5 bases). The V end lost 5 bases, the J end lost 1 base, and 10 bases lay between the germline ends. The CDR3 has 14 amino acids. Looked up from germline, CDR1 is SGHTA and CDR2 is FQGNSA. The CDR3 region is CASSRPGGTDTQYF. The DNA of the CDR3 is TGTGCCAGCAGCCGCCCCGGGGGCACAGATACGCAGTATTTT.

The rearrangement joins TRBV7-2 to TRBJ2-1; 7 bases agree with TRBD2. The germline gives CDR1 SGHTA, CDR2 FQGNSA. The CDR3 contains 16 residues. V shed 5 bases, J shed 8 bases, and the junction held 15 bases outside the gene matches. The CDR3 spells CASSPSGGGMRDEQFF. As DNA, the CDR3 is TGTGCCAGCAGCCCCTCGGGGGGAGGCATGAGGGATGAGCAGTTCTTC.

The chain recombines TRBV11-2 with TRBJ2-7; tentatively, D is TRBD2 (5 bases). The germline V gene encodes CDR1 SGHAT and CDR2 FQNNGV. The CDR3 spans 15 residues. Trimming shortened V by 3 bases and J by 2 bases, and 14 bases separated the two germline ends. The CDR3 sequence: CASSFEGGPTYEQYF. The CDR3 DNA follows: TGTGCCAGCAGCTTTGAAGGAGGACCCACCTACGAGCAGTACTTC.

The chain carries TRBV9 and TRBJ1-5, with 9 positions matching TRBD1. This CDR3 contains 16 residues. Germline loops: CDR1 SGDLS, CDR2 YYNGEE. With 3 bases clipped from V and 0 bases from J, the junction kept 4 bases outside the gene matches. This CDR3 is CASSGGTGPSNQPQHF. CDR3 DNA sequence: TGTGCCAGCAGCGGGGGGACAGGGCCTAGCAATCAGCCCCAGCATTTT.

The CDR3 protein is CASSRDRDGTQYF. As DNA, the CDR3 is TGTGCCAGCAGCCGGGACAGGGACGGGACCCAGTACTTC. The chain recombines TRBV6-5 with TRBJ2-5; 9 nucleotides agree with TRBD1. V trimming: 6 bases; J trimming: 7 bases; junction bases outside the gene matches: 6. Germline assignment: CDR1 MNHEY and CDR2 SVGAGI. This CDR3 is built from 13 residues.

This clone showed up just a few times. The gene calls are TRBV3-1 (or the pseudogene TRBV3-2) and TRBJ2-1, with 10 positions matching TRBD2. Looked up from germline, CDR1 is LGHDT and CDR2 is YNNKEL (reference sequence). This CDR3 comprises 15 residues. With 0 bases clipped from V and 9 bases from J, the junction kept 5 bases outside the gene matches. The chain's CDR3 is CASSQDTSGNGEQFF. The CDR3 DNA follows: TGTGCCAGCAGCCAAGATACTAGCGGGAACGGTGAGCAGTTCTTC.

The chain links TRBV5-4 to TRBJ2-3, with TRBD2 matching over 13 bases. This CDR3 has 17 residues. Germline V gene sequence: CDR1 SGHNT, CDR2 YYREEE (reference sequence). J gave up 5 bases and V 5 bases, and 11 bases lay outside the gene matches. CDR3 loop: CASRLVTSGRSGDTQYF. Written as DNA, the CDR3 is TGTGCCAGCAGGCTAGTGACTAGCGGGAGGAGTGGAGATACGCAGTATTTT.

The chain combines TRBV27 with TRBJ1-5, with 7 nucleotides matching TRBD1. CDR1 and CDR2 from the germline V gene are MNHEY and SMNVEV (reference sequence). V shed 2 bases, J shed 1 base, and the junction held 2 bases outside the gene matches. The CDR3 has 15 residues. CDR3: CASSLKGASNQPQHF. CDR3 nucleotides: TGTGCCAGCAGTTTAAAGGGGGCGAGCAATCAGCCCCAGCATTTT.

This clone showed up just once. The chain has TRBV28 and TRBJ2-3; 7 nucleotides agree with TRBD1. The CDR3 covers 14 residues. Trimming took 6 bases from V and 6 from J; bases not matched to a gene: 9. Germline lookup yields CDR1 MDHEN and CDR2 SYDVKM. The CDR3, as DNA: TGTGCCAGCAGCCAGACAGGGAGCAAGGATACGCAGTATTTT. It is translated as CASSQTGSKDTQYF.

CDR3 nucleotides: TGTGCCAGCAGCCAAGAAGCGGGTTCCGGGGCTCTCTCTGGAAACACCATATATTTT. This encodes CASSQEAGSGALSGNTIYF. This rearrangement joins TRBV3-1 (or the pseudogene TRBV3-2) to TRBJ1-3, with a weak D call TRBD1 (5 bases). CDR1 and CDR2 from the germline V gene are LGHDT and YNNKEL (reference sequence). V dropped 0 bases and J dropped 0 bases, with 18 bases sitting between them. This CDR3 has 19 residues.